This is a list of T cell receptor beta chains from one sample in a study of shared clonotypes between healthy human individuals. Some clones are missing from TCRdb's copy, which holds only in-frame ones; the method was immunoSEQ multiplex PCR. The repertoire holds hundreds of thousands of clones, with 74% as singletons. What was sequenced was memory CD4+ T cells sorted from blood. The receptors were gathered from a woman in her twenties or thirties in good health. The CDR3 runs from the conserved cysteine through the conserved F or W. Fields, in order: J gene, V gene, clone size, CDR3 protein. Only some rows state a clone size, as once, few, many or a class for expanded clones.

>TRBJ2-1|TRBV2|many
CASRREGLSINEQFF
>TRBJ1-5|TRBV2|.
CASSEMGQGSEPQHF
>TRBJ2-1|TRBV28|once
CASSRQGTYNEQFF
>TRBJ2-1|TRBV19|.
CASSTVAGTGGLYNEQFF
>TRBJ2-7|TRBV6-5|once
CASSSERPIYEQYF
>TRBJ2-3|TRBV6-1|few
CASTESQAADTQYF
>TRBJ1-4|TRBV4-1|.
CASSQPQADNEKLFF
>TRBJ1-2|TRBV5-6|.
CASRNTGSRSGYTF
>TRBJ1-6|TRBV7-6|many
CASSSGRSNSPLHF
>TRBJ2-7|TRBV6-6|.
CASSYGIYEQYF
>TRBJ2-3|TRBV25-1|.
CASSKRSGTPDTQYF
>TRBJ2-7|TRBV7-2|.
CASSRMASGPYEQYF
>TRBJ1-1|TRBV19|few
CASNRGYTTEAFF
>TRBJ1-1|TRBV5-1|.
CASSEQGAKWNTEAFF
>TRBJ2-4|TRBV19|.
CASNSGQPLAKNIQYF
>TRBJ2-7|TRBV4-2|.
CASSQLNHRGSSYEQYF
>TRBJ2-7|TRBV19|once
CATGRAGLYEQYF
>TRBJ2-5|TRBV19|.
CASSTGTSGRGGTQYF
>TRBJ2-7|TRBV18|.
CASSPRTGEGEQYF
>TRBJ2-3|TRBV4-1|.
CASSQEGPTDTQYF
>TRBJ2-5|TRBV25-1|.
CATVIRRGQGGETQYF
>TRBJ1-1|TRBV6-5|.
CASSYSPGPNTEAFF
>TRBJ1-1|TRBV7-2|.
CASSRRGTVGSTEAFF
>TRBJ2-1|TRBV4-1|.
CASSQDPGRGPVINEQFF
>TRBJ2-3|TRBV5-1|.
CASRSGSGTDTQYF
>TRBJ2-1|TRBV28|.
CASSPGLTLNIGQFF
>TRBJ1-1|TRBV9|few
CASSVGTGTVNTEAFF
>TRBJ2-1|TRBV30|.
CAWSVGLAGHNEQFF
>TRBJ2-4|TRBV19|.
CASSILAGAQSSGVQYF
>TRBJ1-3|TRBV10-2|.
CASSASSGNTIYF
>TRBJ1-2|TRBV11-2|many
CASSYRVANGYTF
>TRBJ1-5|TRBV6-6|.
CASSLGGVGGQPQHF
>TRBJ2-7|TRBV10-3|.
CAISDPTGDPYEQYF
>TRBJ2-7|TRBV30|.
CAWSVSSVEQYF
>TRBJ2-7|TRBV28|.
CASSSRYEQYF
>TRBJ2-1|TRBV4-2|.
CASSPGTYEQFF
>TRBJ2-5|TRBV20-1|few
CSARAQETQYF
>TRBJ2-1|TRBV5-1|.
CASSLGGLDDNEQFF
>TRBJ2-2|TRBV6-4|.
CASSVSSGTTGELFF
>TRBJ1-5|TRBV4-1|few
CASSQGPRRRDDQPQHF
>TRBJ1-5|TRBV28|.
CASSKGGVRYQPQHF
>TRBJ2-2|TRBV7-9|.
CASSSRGDRGTGELFF
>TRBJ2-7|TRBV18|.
CASSQGPYEQYF
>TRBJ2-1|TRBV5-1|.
CASRYSGGLNEQFF
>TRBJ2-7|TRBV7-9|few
CASSLLAGSEQYF
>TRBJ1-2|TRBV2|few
CASSSGGGGGYGYTF